The 16 T cell receptor beta chains given below trace back to one sample, sequenced in a study of blood T cell repertoires in COVID-19. Measured with immunoSEQ multiplex PCR; TCRdb has only the in-frame clones, and not every one. The sample records 200,000 to 250,000 clones, around 80% being singletons. Sequenced input: peripheral blood. These receptors were obtained from a woman older than 75 with COVID-19, enrolled during active disease.

The chain couples TRBV11-2 to TRBJ1-2; D is unresolved. CDR3 length: 18 amino acids. V dropped 2 bases and J dropped 7 bases, with 26 bases sitting between them. In germline, CDR1 is SGHAT, CDR2 FQNNGV. CDR3 sequence: CASSLSNASRGSARGYTF. The CDR3 DNA is TGTGCCAGCAGCTTAAGTAACGCAAGCCGCGGGTCCGCTCGTGGCTACACCTTC. The full variable domain, with the rest looked up from reference TRBV11-2 and TRBJ1-2, is EAGVAQSPRYKIIEKRQSVAFWCNPISGHATLYWYQQILGQGPKLLIQFQNNGVVDDSQLPKDRFSAERLKGVDSTLKIQPAKLEDSAVYLCASSLSNASRGSARGYTFGSGTRLTVV.

This chain links TRBV19 with TRBJ2-2; maybe TRBD2 (6 bases). V shed 7 bases and J shed 5 bases, with 14 bases lying between them. CDR1 is LNHDA, CDR2 SQIVND, per germline (reference sequence). The CDR3 sequence is 14 residues long. CDR3 DNA: TGTGCCAGTAAGGGAGGATGGGATACCGGGGAGCTGTTTTTT. Translating gives CASKGGWDTGELFF.

CDR3 in amino acids: CASRGTSGNAETQYF. For the CDR3, the DNA is TGTGCCAGCCGGGGGACTAGCGGGAATGCAGAGACCCAGTACTTC. V and J are TRBV7-8 and TRBJ2-5; 13 bases match TRBD2. Germline V CDR1 and CDR2: SGHVS, FQNEAQ. The CDR3 loop spans 15 amino acids. V trimming: 8 bases; J trimming: 4 bases; junction bases outside the gene matches: 7.

V gene TRBV24-1 combines with J gene TRBJ2-1, with unresolved D. Trimming stripped 1 base from V and 0 bases from J, with 9 bases between. The CDR3 is made up of 16 amino acids. Germline V gene lookup returns CDR1 KGHDR and CDR2 SFDVKD. In DNA, the CDR3 is TGTGCCACCAGTGATTTTCGGCGGAGCTCCTACAATGAGCAGTTCTTC. Translation gives CATSDFRRSSYNEQFF.

This chain links TRBV12-5 with TRBJ1-6, with D maybe TRBD1 (5 bases). CDR3 length: 13 amino acids. Germline-derived CDR1 and CDR2 are LGHNT and FRNRAP. Trimming took 5 bases from V and 7 from J, leaving 9 bases between them. CDR3 sequence: CASGGRGNSPLHF. In nucleotides, the CDR3 is TGTGCTAGTGGTGGGCGGGGGAATTCACCCCTCCACTTT.

The rearrangement uses TRBV3-1 (or the pseudogene TRBV3-2) and TRBJ1-3; D remains ambiguous. V was pared by 1 base and J by 4 bases, with 14 bases between. Germline loops: CDR1 LGHDT, CDR2 YNNKEL (reference sequence). CDR3 size: 16 residues. This CDR3 is CASSQGFAISGNTIYF. As DNA, the CDR3 is TGTGCCAGCAGCCAAGGTTTTGCGATCTCGGGAAACACCATATATTTT.

The rearrangement uses TRBV11-2 and TRBJ2-7, with 8 nucleotides matching TRBD1. This CDR3 spans 14 amino acids. From germline, CDR1 is SGHAT and CDR2 FQNNGV. Trimming took 4 bases from V and 6 from J; bases not matched to a gene: 8. The CDR3 nucleotides read TGTGCCAGCAGCTCGGACAGGGTAGCAGGCGAGCAGTACTTC. This encodes CASSSDRVAGEQYF.

This sequence joins TRBV9 and TRBJ1-1; D unclear. V shed 4 bases and J shed 1 base, with 11 bases lying between them. In germline, CDR1 is SGDLS, CDR2 YYNGEE. This CDR3 is built from 14 residues. CDR3 sequence: CASSPTSENTEAFF. The DNA of the CDR3 is TGTGCCAGCAGCCCGACGAGCGAGAACACTGAAGCTTTCTTT.

This clone was observed a few times. The chain couples TRBV27 to TRBJ2-1; 12 positions agree with TRBD2. After removal of 6 bases from V and 4 bases from J, the junction contained 4 bases not matched to a gene. Germline CDR1 reads MNHEY; CDR2 reads SMNVEV (reference sequence). CDR3 length equals 15 residues. The CDR3 protein is CASSEGLAGYNEQFF. CDR3 nucleotides: TGTGCCAGCAGCGAGGGACTAGCGGGTTACAATGAGCAGTTCTTC.

V usage is TRBV5-4 and J usage is TRBJ2-2; 9 nucleotides align to TRBD2. CDR1 and CDR2 from the germline V gene are SGHNT and YYREEE (reference sequence). The J segment lost 3 bases and the V segment lost 3 bases, leaving 6 bases of the junction unmatched. CDR3 size: 16 residues. The CDR3 is CASSSLAGLDTGELFF. Here the CDR3 DNA reads TGTGCCAGCAGCTCTCTAGCGGGGTTGGACACCGGGGAGCTGTTTTTT. The full variable domain, with the rest looked up from reference TRBV5-4 and TRBJ2-2, is ETGVTQSPTHLIKTRGQQVTLRCSSQSGHNTVSWYQQALGQGPQFIFQYYREEENGRGNFPPRFSGLQFPNYSSELNVNALELDDSALYLCASSSLAGLDTGELFFGEGSRLTVL.

The chain couples TRBV5-1 to TRBJ2-7, with 10 positions matching TRBD1. V shed 1 base, J shed 3 bases, and the junction held 4 bases outside the gene matches. Germline V gene lookup returns CDR1 SGHRS and CDR2 YFSETQ. The CDR3 runs to 15 residues. This chain's CDR3 is CASSLQGQGNYEQYF. Here the CDR3 DNA reads TGCGCCAGCAGCTTGCAGGGACAGGGGAACTACGAGCAGTACTTC.

The genes are TRBV10-1 and TRBJ2-2; D remains ambiguous. The CDR3 has 15 residues. Germline-derived CDR1 and CDR2 are WNHNN and SYGVQD (reference sequence). V lost 3 bases to trimming and J lost 3 bases, with 11 bases between them. CDR3 coding DNA: TGCGCCAGCAGTGACGCCGCAGTATACACCGGGGAGCTGTTTTTT. Translation gives CASSDAAVYTGELFF.

J is TRBJ1-1 and V is TRBV25-1; D is ambiguous. CDR1 and CDR2 (germline): MGHDK, SYGVNS. CDR3 length: 14 amino acids. V was shortened by 7 bases and J by 3 bases, with 15 bases between the two germline ends. The CDR3 coding sequence is TGTGCCAGCACCCCACGGTCAGGATACACTGAAGCTTTCTTT. This sequence encodes CASTPRSGYTEAFF.

The J gene is TRBJ2-2, the V gene TRBV28, with D tentatively TRBD1 (6 bases). The CDR3 extends over 14 amino acids. CDR1 is MDHEN, CDR2 SYDVKM, per germline. Trimming shortened V by 6 bases and J by 6 bases, and 14 bases separated the two germline ends. As DNA, the CDR3 is TGTGCCAGCAGAGAGGCCAGGGGAGCCGGGGAGCTGTTTTTT. As protein: CASREARGAGELFF.

This sequence joins TRBV6-2 or TRBV6-3 and TRBJ2-5; D is perhaps TRBD1 (8 bases). Trimming pared 2 bases from V and 1 base from J, leaving 14 bases between. Germline V CDR1 and CDR2: MNHEY, SVGEGT. The CDR3 is 16 residues long. DNA for the CDR3: TGTGCCAGCAGTTACCAGGGGGCTAGCGGCCAAGAGACCCAGTACTTC. Protein: CASSYQGASGQETQYF.

The J gene is TRBJ2-7, the V gene TRBV20-1, with D maybe TRBD1 (6 bases). The CDR3 length is 11 residues. V was trimmed by 6 bases and J by 9 bases, leaving 15 bases between them. Germline CDR1 and CDR2: DFQATT and SNEGSKA (reference sequence). In DNA form, the CDR3 reads TGCAGTGCCACGGGACACCCGGGGCAGTACTTC. Protein product: CSATGHPGQYF.